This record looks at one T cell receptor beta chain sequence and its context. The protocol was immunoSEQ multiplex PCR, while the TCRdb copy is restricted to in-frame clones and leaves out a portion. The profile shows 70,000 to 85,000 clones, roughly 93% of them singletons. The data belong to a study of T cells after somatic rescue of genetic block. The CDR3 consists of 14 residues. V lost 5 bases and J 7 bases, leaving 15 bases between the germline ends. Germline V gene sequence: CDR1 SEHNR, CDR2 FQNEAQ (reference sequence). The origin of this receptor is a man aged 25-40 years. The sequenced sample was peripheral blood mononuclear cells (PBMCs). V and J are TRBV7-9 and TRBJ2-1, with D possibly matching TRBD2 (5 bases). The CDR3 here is CASSPTSGWNEQFF. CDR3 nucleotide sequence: TGTGCCAGCAGCCCCACCAGCGGATGGAATGAGCAGTTCTTC.